This T cell receptor (beta chain) was recovered during a study of radiotherapy plus CTLA-4 blockade in lung cancer. Across the study: Of the patients, about 20% showed objective responses and about 30% attained disease control.

This table comes from immunoSEQ multiplex PCR, and its TCRdb copy is limited to in-frame clones, with some not included. The table includes around 26,000 clones, around 71% detected once. Lung cancer patients with chemo-refractory metastatic non-small-cell disease were given focal radiation plus CTLA-4 blockade with ipilimumab. The study, taken as a whole, reports: Clones of tumor-derived TCRs expanded in blood after radiotherapy plus ipilimumab. How blood T cell clones changed early, along with interferon-beta, reportedly forecast response best.

This CDR3 is built from 13 residues. Trimming shortened V by 5 bases and J by 6 bases, and 13 bases separated the two germline ends. The germline V gene encodes CDR1 SGHAT and CDR2 FQNNGV. Concerning this clone itself: The antigen remains undetermined.

The TCR originated in a human donor with non-small cell lung cancer whose response to radiotherapy plus ipilimumab could not be evaluated. The sequencing here drew on peripheral blood, taken from a patient treated with radiotherapy plus ipilimumab. This sequence joins TRBV11-2 and TRBJ1-1; D might be TRBD1 (5 bases). CDR3 sequence (DNA): TGTGCCAGCAGCCCGGACATCGGCGCTGAAGCTTTCTTT. Its protein product is CASSPDIGAEAFF.